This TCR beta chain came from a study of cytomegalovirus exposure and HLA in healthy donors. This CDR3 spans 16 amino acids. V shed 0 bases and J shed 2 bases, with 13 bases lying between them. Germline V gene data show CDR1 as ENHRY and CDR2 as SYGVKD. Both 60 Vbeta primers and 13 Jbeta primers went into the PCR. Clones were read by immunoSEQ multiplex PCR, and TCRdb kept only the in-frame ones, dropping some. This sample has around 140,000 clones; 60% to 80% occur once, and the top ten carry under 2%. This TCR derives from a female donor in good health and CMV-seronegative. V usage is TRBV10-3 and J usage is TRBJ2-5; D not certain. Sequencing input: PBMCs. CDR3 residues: CAISESAGWAQETQYF. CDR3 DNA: TGTGCCATCAGTGAGTCGGCAGGTTGGGCACAAGAGACCCAGTACTTC.